The 28 T cell receptor beta chains listed next were all sequenced from one sample in a study of T cell changes during pregnancy in multiple sclerosis. Repertoires were generated with immunoSEQ multiplex PCR, while TCRdb's copy carries only in-frame clones and drops some. The top ten hold 0.45% to 0.6% of the sample, which has around 79,000 clones, 75% to 95% seen once. The source material was CD4+ T cells from peripheral blood mononuclear cells, sampled in the second trimester of pregnancy. The receptors originated from a female donor with multiple sclerosis, enrolled in a pregnancy study.

The V call is TRBV19, the J call TRBJ2-2; TRBD1 matches 8 bases. The CDR3 runs to 18 residues. With 1 base clipped from V and 0 bases from J, the junction kept 7 bases outside the gene matches. CDR1 and CDR2 (germline): LNHDA, SQIVND (reference sequence). CDR3 nucleotides: TGTGCCAGTAGTATAGTAATGCAGGGGGCGGCGAACACCGGGGAGCTGTTTTTT. Amino acid sequence: CASSIVMQGAANTGELFF.

The genes are TRBV28 and TRBJ1-6; 9 bases map to TRBD1. The germline gives CDR1 MDHEN, CDR2 SYDVKM. The CDR3 has 16 residues. V was pared by 4 bases and J by 11 bases, with 12 bases of the junction left unmatched. CDR3 DNA: TGTGCCAGCAGTTCCCCCGCGGGACAGGGCGCTACACCCCTCCACTTT. Its protein product is CASSSPAGQGATPLHF.

The chain links TRBV27 to TRBJ1-2, with D hard to call. The germline V gene encodes CDR1 MNHEY and CDR2 SMNVEV (reference sequence). V lost 6 bases, J lost 8 bases, and 25 bases lay in between. CDR3 size: 16 residues. CDR3 in DNA: TGTGCCAGCAGACCCTCCCATTCAGGCAGGCCAGTAGGCTACACCTTC. This codes for CASRPSHSGRPVGYTF.

The rearrangement links TRBV5-1 to TRBJ1-1; maybe TRBD1 (6 bases). The CDR3 is 14 amino acids. Germline CDR1 is SGHRS and CDR2 is YFSETQ. V was clipped by 5 bases and J by 1 base, with 12 bases between them. CDR3 DNA: TGCGCCAGCAGGCCGGACAGCGCGAACACTGAAGCTTTCTTT. Translated: CASRPDSANTEAFF. The full variable domain, with the rest looked up from reference TRBV5-1 and TRBJ1-1, is KAGVTQTPRYLIKTRGQQVTLSCSPISGHRSVSWYQQTPGQGLQFLFEYFSETQRNKGNFPGRFSGRQFSNSRSEMNVSTLELGDSALYLCASRPDSANTEAFFGQGTRLTVV.

The rearrangement uses TRBV19 and TRBJ1-1; D call uncertain. The CDR3 runs 15 residues. Between the trimmed V and J ends, which lost 2 bases and 1 base, there was a span of 11 bases. In germline, CDR1 is LNHDA, CDR2 SQIVND (reference sequence). The CDR3 nucleotides are TGTGCCAGTAGTATACCCGCGGGTGGGAACACTGAAGCTTTCTTT. Its protein product is CASSIPAGGNTEAFF.

The chain joins TRBV19 to TRBJ2-3; 12 bases map to TRBD2. Per germline, CDR1 LNHDA and CDR2 SQIVND (reference sequence). J was trimmed by 3 bases and V by 6 bases; bases with no gene match: 4. The CDR3 has 15 residues. CDR3 region: CASSQTSGRTDTQYF. The CDR3 DNA follows: TGTGCCAGTAGCCAGACTAGCGGGAGAACAGATACGCAGTATTTT. Variable domain in full (rest from reference TRBV19 and TRBJ2-3): DGGITQSPKYLFRKEGQNVTLSCEQNLNHDAMYWYRQDPGQGLRLIYYSQIVNDFQKGDIAEGYSVSREKKESFPLTVTSAQKNPTAFYLCASSQTSGRTDTQYFGPGTRLTVL.

The chain links TRBV12-5 to TRBJ1-5; D is uncertain. This CDR3 has 12 residues. Germline V gene lookup returns CDR1 LGHNT and CDR2 FRNRAP. V lost 6 bases, J lost 0 bases, and 3 bases lay in between. The CDR3 loop reads CASGNSNQPQHF. The CDR3 nucleotides read TGTGCTAGTGGCAATAGCAATCAGCCCCAGCATTTT.

The V gene is TRBV28, the J gene TRBJ1-5; no clear D gene. Trimming removed 4 bases from V and 9 bases from J, with 13 bases in between. This CDR3 is 13 amino acids long. The germline gives CDR1 MDHEN, CDR2 SYDVKM. The CDR3 DNA reads as TGTGCCAGCAGTTCGACTGATTTGGGGCCCCAGCATTTT. Amino acid sequence: CASSSTDLGPQHF. Using reference TRBV28 and TRBJ1-5 for the parts outside the CDR3, the full variable domain is DVKVTQSSRYLVKRTGEKVFLECVQDMDHENMFWYRQDPGLGLRLIYFSYDVKMKEKGDIPEGYSVSREKKERFSLILESASTNQTSMYLCASSSTDLGPQHFGDGTRLSIL.

The gene calls are TRBV5-6 and TRBJ1-1, with D possibly matching TRBD1 (5 bases). V lost 1 base and J lost 8, with 12 bases in between. There are 13 residues in the CDR3. Germline CDR1 reads SGHDT; CDR2 reads YYEEEE. Here the CDR3 reads CASSLYSTAEAFF. The CDR3 DNA sequence: TGTGCCAGCAGCTTGTATTCGACAGCCGAAGCTTTCTTT.

The rearrangement links TRBV5-6 to TRBJ2-1, with D uncertain. CDR3 size: 14 residues. The germline V gene has CDR1 SGHDT and CDR2 YYEEEE. Trimming took off 0 bases at V and 4 bases at J, with 8 bases between the two ends. The CDR3 reads CASSLVGKYNEQFF. CDR3 DNA sequence: TGTGCCAGCAGCTTGGTGGGCAAGTACAATGAGCAGTTCTTC.

The chain has TRBV19 and TRBJ2-7; a possible D gene is TRBD1 (6 bases). Germline lookup yields CDR1 LNHDA and CDR2 SQIVND (reference sequence). V lost 2 bases, J lost 2 bases, and 13 bases lay in between. This CDR3 is 15 amino acids long. CDR3 in DNA: TGTGCCAGTAGTATATCCGGCAGGGGCACCTACGAGCAGTACTTC. Its translation is CASSISGRGTYEQYF.

This chain links TRBV5-5 with TRBJ2-3; D is uncertain. The CDR3 totals 14 residues. Germline V gives CDR1 SGHKS, CDR2 YYEKEE (reference sequence). Between the trimmed V and J ends, which lost 4 bases and 4 bases, there was a span of 13 bases. In nucleotides, the CDR3 is TGTGCCAGCAGCGTGGTTGGGCGACCAGATACGCAGTATTTT. It specifies CASSVVGRPDTQYF.

V is TRBV29-1 and J is TRBJ2-7, with TRBD1 matching 9 bases. Germline V CDR1 and CDR2: SQVTM, ANQGSEA. The CDR3 is 14 amino acids. After removal of 6 bases from V and 2 bases from J, the junction contained 8 bases not matched to a gene. This chain's CDR3 is CSVGQGIPPYEQYF. CDR3 DNA sequence: TGCAGCGTGGGACAGGGAATTCCCCCCTACGAGCAGTACTTC.

The chain is built from TRBV4-1 and TRBJ1-1, with a tentative D call TRBD1 (6 bases). Germline lookup yields CDR1 MGHRA and CDR2 YSYEKL. The CDR3 is made up of 14 amino acids. Between the trimmed V and J ends, which lost 3 bases and 8 bases, there was a span of 16 bases. CDR3 sequence (DNA): TGCGCCAGCAGCCACCGTATTCACAGGGAAGAAGCTTTCTTT. Residues: CASSHRIHREEAFF.

As regards this clone: A read error may account for a junction end that differs from germline. The V gene is TRBV7-7, the J gene TRBJ2-2, with 7 bases aligning to TRBD2. The CDR3 is 15 amino acids. CDR1 is SSHAT, CDR2 FNYEAQ, per germline (reference sequence). As DNA, the CDR3 is TGTGCTAGCAGCCAGGGAGGGCCCGGCACCGGGGAGCTGTTTTTT. Residues: CASSQGGPGTGELFF.

This chain uses TRBV30 with TRBJ2-5; TRBD1 aligns across 8 bases. V shed 0 bases, J shed 4 bases, and the junction held 7 bases outside the gene matches. The CDR3 extends over 15 amino acids. Germline CDR1 reads GTSNPN; CDR2 reads SVGIG (reference sequence). CDR3 residues: CAWSVGQGGTETQYF. The CDR3 DNA reads as TGTGCCTGGAGTGTTGGACAGGGAGGTACAGAGACCCAGTACTTC.

This clone was counted a single time. CDR3 region: CASSLMSLNEKLFF. The CDR3 region has the DNA TGTGCCAGCAGCCTTATGAGTTTAAATGAAAAACTGTTTTTT. The chain recombines TRBV14 with TRBJ1-4; D is uncertain. The CDR3 is made up of 14 amino acids. The ends were cut back, 4 bases at V and 5 bases at J, with 11 bases in the middle. Germline CDR1 is SGHDN and CDR2 is FVKESK.

This sequence joins TRBV15 and TRBJ1-4, with D perhaps matching TRBD1 (5 bases). Trimming stripped 1 base from V and 8 bases from J, with 17 bases between. Per germline, CDR1 LNHNV and CDR2 YYDKDF (reference sequence). The CDR3 runs to 16 residues. CDR3 loop: CATSRGQTPLNEKLFF. DNA for the CDR3: TGTGCCACCAGCAGAGGACAGACACCGCTTAACGAAAAACTGTTTTTT.

The chain has TRBV30 and TRBJ2-6; D unresolved. The CDR3 has 13 amino acids. The germline CDR1 and CDR2 sequences are GTSNPN and SVGIG (reference sequence). The V end was cut by 4 bases, the J end by 0 bases, with 4 bases between. CDR3 sequence (DNA): TGTGCCTGGACAAACTCTGGGGCCAACGTCCTGACTTTC. Its protein is CAWTNSGANVLTF. The variable domain in full, completed from reference TRBV30 and TRBJ2-6, reads SQTIHQWPATLVQPVGSPLSLECTVEGTSNPNLYWYRQAAGRGLQLLFYSVGIGQISSEVPQNLSASRPQDRQFILSSKKLLLSDSGFYLCAWTNSGANVLTFGAGSRLTVL.

V usage is TRBV19 and J usage is TRBJ2-2; D is perhaps TRBD2 (5 bases). There are 14 residues in the CDR3. Germline V gene data show CDR1 as LNHDA and CDR2 as SQIVND (reference sequence). The V end was cut by 4 bases, the J end by 6 bases, with 12 bases between. CDR3 sequence (DNA): TGTGCCAGTAGTAGGGGAGAAGTTCCCGGGGAGCTGTTTTTT. Protein: CASSRGEVPGELFF.

For the CDR3, the DNA is TGTGCCAGCAGCTTAGTTTCGGGGTCCGGAAACACCATATATTTT. Translated, it gives CASSLVSGSGNTIYF. This rearrangement joins TRBV11-3 to TRBJ1-3; D gene uncertain. The CDR3 consists of 15 residues. V was shortened by 1 base and J by 4 bases, with 11 bases between the two germline ends. Germline CDR1 SGHNT, CDR2 YENEEA.

A few counts support this clone. The rearrangement uses TRBV5-1 and TRBJ2-7, with a possible D match to TRBD1 (5 bases). Germline CDR1 is SGHRS and CDR2 is YFSETQ. Trimming pared 1 base from V and 3 bases from J, leaving 14 bases between. The CDR3 is 15 residues long. CDR3 region: CASSLRGQLNYEQYF. The CDR3, as DNA: TGCGCCAGCAGCTTGAGAGGACAACTGAACTACGAGCAGTACTTC.

This clone was detected only once. V usage is TRBV19 and J usage is TRBJ2-7, with a tentative D call TRBD2 (6 bases). CDR3 length: 15 amino acids. Germline V gene sequence: CDR1 LNHDA, CDR2 SQIVND (reference sequence). Between the trimmed V and J ends, which lost 3 bases and 2 bases, there was a span of 14 bases. The CDR3 nucleotides are TGTGCCAGTAGTATCGGCGGGACTTTGGCCTACGAGCAGTACTTC. The encoded protein is CASSIGGTLAYEQYF.

The gene calls are TRBV6-1 and TRBJ1-2; 7 bases are shared with TRBD1. CDR1 MNHNS and CDR2 SASEGT come from the germline V gene. J lost 3 bases, V lost 2 bases, and 3 bases had no gene match. The CDR3 sequence is 14 residues long. The CDR3 DNA sequence: TGTGCCAGCAGTGAAAGGCAGGGGGACTATGGCTACACCTTC. Translated, it gives CASSERQGDYGYTF.

This clone was picked up one time. The genes are TRBV28 and TRBJ2-1, with 8 positions matching TRBD1. The CDR3 length is 16 residues. CDR1 and CDR2 (germline): MDHEN, SYDVKM. Trimming cost V 8 bases and J 8 bases; bases outside gene matches: 17. The CDR3 nucleotides are TGTGCCAGCTCTTCGGCCGGGACAGGTTCTTGGGATGAGCAGTTCTTC. This sequence encodes CASSSAGTGSWDEQFF.

The rearrangement links TRBV7-6 to TRBJ2-7; D may be TRBD2 (6 bases). There are 16 residues in the CDR3. The V gene's germline CDR1 is SGHVS and CDR2 FNYEAQ. The V and J ends lost 5 bases and 2 bases respectively, with 19 bases between them. DNA for the CDR3: TGTGCCAGCAGCCCCGCCTGGCGGGGAGTAACCTACGAGCAGTACTTC. Translated: CASSPAWRGVTYEQYF.

This chain links TRBV25-1 with TRBJ2-7, with 8 bases matching TRBD2. The CDR3 sequence is 15 residues long. Germline loops: CDR1 MGHDK, CDR2 SYGVNS. V shed 4 bases, J shed 3 bases, and the junction held 8 bases outside the gene matches. The CDR3 DNA reads as TGTGCCAGCAGTGGGTCTAGCGGGTTTCTCTACGAGCAGTACTTC. Residues: CASSGSSGFLYEQYF.

The chain uses TRBV7-3 and TRBJ2-1, with a weak D call TRBD2 (6 bases). The CDR3 runs 17 residues. V was trimmed by 1 base and J by 0 bases, leaving 13 bases between them. Germline CDR1 SGHTA, CDR2 FQGTGA. The CDR3 DNA reads as TGTGCCAGCAGCTTAATGGGCGGGGTCAGCTCCTACAATGAGCAGTTCTTC. It encodes CASSLMGGVSSYNEQFF.